Included here is one T cell receptor (beta chain) sequence, with context. Its specificity is not known. Some clones are missing from TCRdb's copy, which holds only in-frame ones; the method was immunoSEQ multiplex PCR. The sample lists about 2.1 million clones; 90% to 95% were seen once. This entry belongs to a study of shared clonotypes between healthy human individuals. General study findings and limits: Lower generation probabilities were found for non-shared clonotypes than for those shared by all four donors.

This CDR3 is built from 17 residues. The V and J ends lost 2 bases and 0 bases respectively, with 18 bases between them. The germline CDR1 and CDR2 sequences are SGHTS and YDEGEE. CD45RO-negative, CCR7-selected cells formed the naive CD8 fraction, which excluded terminally differentiated effector memory CD45RA+ cells. Sequenced: naive CD8+ T cells from PBMCs. This chain joins TRBV5-8 and TRBJ2-7; no definite D call. The receptor comes from a man aged 18 to 29 in good health. Some clones in this sample may be carry-over from other donors' samples. The CDR3 nucleotides are TGTGCCAGCAGCTTTCATACGGGTAGGAATTTCTCCTACGAGCAGTACTTC. Translated, it gives CASSFHTGRNFSYEQYF.